Listed below are T cell receptor beta chains from one sample, sequenced in a study of CD8 T cells in Susac syndrome. TCRdb processed the immunoSEQ multiplex PCR reads anew with MiXCR; each CDR3 protein has one entry. Of hundreds of thousands of distinct CDR3 sequences detected, 95% appear once; the ten largest clones hold about 0.088%. Source material: CD4+ T cells from PBMCs. The receptors here all came from a human donor with multiple sclerosis. Each CDR3 is given with its conserved first and last residue. D genes are given only for firm matches. Clone size is shown for a subset of rows, as once, few, many or a class of expanded clone.

cdr3_aa	cdr3_nt	clone_size	v_call	j_call	d_call
CASSLTPSGGYNEQFF	TGTGCCAGCAGCTTAACCCCTAGCGGGGGATACAATGAGCAGTTCTTC	-	TRBV7-3	TRBJ2-1	TRBD2
CSVEVSGQPNQPQHF	TGCAGCGTTGAAGTATCGGGACAGCCTAATCAGCCCCAGCATTTT	-	TRBV29-1	TRBJ1-5	TRBD1
CAWSAGLAANTGELFF	TGTGCCTGGAGTGCCGGACTAGCGGCGAACACCGGGGAGCTGTTTTTT	-	TRBV30	TRBJ2-2	TRBD2
CASIGSSMAPGYTF	TGTGCCAGTATAGGATCCAGCATGGCTCCTGGCTACACCTTC	-	TRBV19	TRBJ1-2	-
CASRGFRAETQYF	TGTGCCAGCAGGGGCTTCCGAGCAGAGACCCAGTACTTC	once	TRBV2	TRBJ2-5	-
CASNRGENTEAFF	TGTGCCAGCAATAGGGGGGAGAACACTGAAGCTTTCTTT	-	TRBV6-5	TRBJ1-1	-
CASSPRPVPGYNEQFF	TGTGCCAGCAGCCCCCGGCCAGTCCCGGGGTACAATGAGCAGTTCTTC	once	TRBV3-1	TRBJ2-1	-
CASRGTGAQETQYF	TGTGCCAGCCGGGGGACGGGAGCCCAAGAGACCCAGTACTTC	-	TRBV12-3/TRBV12-4	TRBJ2-5	-
CASSLQFNEQFF	TGTGCCAGCAGCCTCCAGTTTAATGAGCAGTTCTTC	-	TRBV7-9	TRBJ2-1	-
CATSEDRNQPQHF	TGTGCCACCAGCGAGGACAGGAATCAGCCCCAGCATTTT	-	TRBV15	TRBJ1-5	TRBD1
CASSPGSRAGEKLFF	TGTGCCAGCTCACCAGGTTCGAGGGCCGGTGAAAAACTGTTTTTT	-	TRBV18	TRBJ1-4	-
CASSQARDRLGEQYF	TGCGCCAGCAGCCAGGCCCGGGACAGACTTGGCGAGCAGTACTTC	-	TRBV4-1	TRBJ2-7	TRBD1
CSVEFSRNQPQHF	TGCAGCGTTGAATTTTCGCGCAATCAGCCCCAGCATTTT	-	TRBV29-1	TRBJ1-5	-
CASSLAAVNTEAFF	TGTGCCAGCAGCTTAGCAGCCGTGAACACTGAAGCTTTCTTT	-	TRBV11-1	TRBJ1-1	-
CAWTTGQGVGYTF	TGTGCCTGGACCACCGGACAGGGAGTTGGCTACACCTTC	-	TRBV30	TRBJ1-2	TRBD1
CASRRHTENYGYTF	TGCGCCAGCAGACGACATACAGAAAACTATGGCTACACCTTC	-	TRBV5-1	TRBJ1-2	-
CASSFGTRGEQFF	TGTGCCAGCAGTTTTGGCACCAGGGGTGAGCAGTTCTTC	-	TRBV12-3/TRBV12-4	TRBJ2-1	-
CASGDRAGEKLFF	TGTGCCAGTGGGGACAGGGCTGGGGAAAAACTGTTTTTT	once	TRBV19	TRBJ1-4	TRBD1
CAWGGSNQPQQF	TGTGCCTGGGGGGGGAGTAATCAGCCCCAGCAATTT	-	TRBV30	TRBJ1-5	-
CASSSRTGRTEAFF	TGTGCCAGCAGTTCCCGGACAGGGAGGACTGAAGCTTTCTTT	once	TRBV6-2/TRBV6-3	TRBJ1-1	TRBD1
CASSVSIQGPSYNSPLHF	TGTGCCAGCAGCGTTTCTATCCAGGGACCCTCCTATAATTCACCCCTCCACTTT	-	TRBV9	TRBJ1-6	-
CASRSTLPEAFF	TGTGCCAGCAGGTCGACTCTTCCTGAAGCTTTCTTT	-	TRBV12-3/TRBV12-4	TRBJ1-1	-
CASLHGGNTGELFF	TGTGCCAGCCTACACGGGGGAAACACCGGGGAGCTGTTTTTT	-	TRBV6-6	TRBJ2-2	-
CASSSGQGTGQLHF	TGCGCCAGCAGCTCGGGACAGGGTACCGGCCAGCTCCACTTT	-	TRBV5-1	TRBJ1-6	TRBD1
CATSRPGGKSTDTQYF	TGTGCCACCAGCAGGCCGGGGGGCAAGAGCACAGATACGCAGTATTTT	once	TRBV15	TRBJ2-3	-
CATSRDAGYEQYF	TGTGCCACCAGCAGAGACGCAGGTTACGAGCAGTACTTC	-	TRBV15	TRBJ2-7	-
CSARPGTGRNSPLHF	TGCAGTGCTAGGCCCGGGACAGGGAGGAATTCACCCCTCCACTTT	-	TRBV20-1	TRBJ1-6	TRBD1
CACPRTTGNTIYF	TGTGCCTGTCCCCGGACAACTGGAAACACCATATATTTT	-	TRBV30	TRBJ1-3	-
CRTNGQGIYGYTF	TGCAGAACGAACGGACAGGGTATCTATGGCTACACCTTC	-	TRBV20-1	TRBJ1-2	TRBD1
CASSRQDGGWYTF	TGTGCCAGCAGCAGACAGGACGGAGGTTGGTACACCTTC	-	TRBV3-1	TRBJ1-2	-
CASGPGGGETQYF	TGCGCCAGCGGACCGGGCGGAGGAGAGACCCAGTACTTC	-	TRBV5-1	TRBJ2-5	-
CSAPWGQGVETQYF	TGCAGTGCCCCTTGGGGGCAGGGGGTTGAGACCCAGTACTTC	once	TRBV20-1	TRBJ2-5	TRBD1
CASSPTGGPEAFF	TGTGCCAGCAGCCCCACAGGGGGCCCTGAAGCTTTCTTT	-	TRBV4-2	TRBJ1-1	TRBD1
CASGRWGSSYEQYF	TGTGCCAGTGGCCGATGGGGTAGCTCCTACGAGCAGTACTTC	-	TRBV19	TRBJ2-7	-
CASSPRAGFSGANVLTF	TGTGCCAGCTCCCCCCGAGCGGGGTTTTCTGGGGCCAACGTCCTGACTTTC	-	TRBV4-2	TRBJ2-6	TRBD2
CASSQEPGTSGSYYTQYF	TGCGCCAGCAGCCAAGAGCCCGGGACTAGCGGGAGTTATTATACGCAGTATTTT	-	TRBV4-1	TRBJ2-3	TRBD2
CASSRTGPETQYF	TGTGCCAGCAGTAGGACGGGACCCGAGACCCAGTACTTC	once	TRBV2	TRBJ2-5	-
CASSLGGRKETQYF	TGTGCCAGCAGTTTAGGGGGGAGAAAAGAGACCCAGTACTTC	-	TRBV28	TRBJ2-5	-
CASSFLDGGLGPYNEQFF	TGTGCCAGCAGCTTTTTAGACGGAGGACTCGGACCCTACAATGAGCAGTTCTTC	-	TRBV5-6	TRBJ2-1	-
CSASALAESGEQFF	TGCAGTGCTAGTGCCCTAGCGGAGTCCGGTGAGCAGTTCTTC	-	TRBV20-1	TRBJ2-1	TRBD2
CSASNPTAIYEQYF	TGCAGTGCCTCCAACCCGACAGCGATCTACGAGCAGTACTTC	-	TRBV20-1	TRBJ2-7	-
CASSGQGNTEAFF	TGTGCCAGCAGTGGACAGGGGAACACTGAAGCTTTCTTT	few	TRBV2	TRBJ1-1	TRBD1
CSVEVGQGGGEQYF	TGCAGCGTTGAGGTTGGTCAGGGCGGAGGGGAGCAGTACTTC	-	TRBV29-1	TRBJ2-7	-
CATSDPWGDNEQFF	TGTGCCACCAGTGACCCCTGGGGGGACAATGAGCAGTTCTTC	-	TRBV24-1	TRBJ2-1	-
CAWGSGQSEAFF	TGTGCCTGGGGTTCAGGACAGTCTGAAGCTTTCTTT	-	TRBV30	TRBJ1-1	-
CSARTIWGNEQFF	TGCAGTGCTAGGACGATTTGGGGAAATGAGCAGTTCTTC	once	TRBV20-1	TRBJ2-1	-
CASSFGRQYGYTF	TGTGCCAGCAGTTTTGGCAGGCAGTATGGCTACACCTTC	-	TRBV12-3/TRBV12-4	TRBJ1-2	-
CASSSTGFNEQFF	TGTGCCAGCAGTTCGACAGGGTTCAATGAGCAGTTCTTC	-	TRBV6-5	TRBJ2-1	TRBD1
CASSLNSGEQYF	TGTGCCAGCAGCCTTAATAGCGGGGAGCAGTACTTC	-	TRBV9	TRBJ2-7	TRBD2
CSARDPRSGMDYGYTF	TGCAGTGCTAGAGATCCTCGCTCGGGAATGGACTATGGCTACACCTTC	-	TRBV20-1	TRBJ1-2	-
CASSLDTGTYF	TGTGCCAGCAGCCTTGACACTGGCACGTACTTC	-	TRBV11-2	TRBJ2-5	-
CASSTMGRADYGYTF	TGTGCCAGCAGTACCATGGGCAGGGCGGACTATGGCTACACCTTC	-	TRBV27	TRBJ1-2	-
CASSVAGRSYEQYF	TGCGCCAGCAGCGTCGCGGGGCGATCCTACGAGCAGTACTTC	-	TRBV5-1	TRBJ2-7	-
CASSVVSSGSYEQFF	TGTGCCAGCAGCGTAGTTTCTAGCGGGAGTTATGAGCAGTTCTTC	-	TRBV9	TRBJ2-1	TRBD2
CASSFRVGGDESYEQYF	TGTGCCAGCAGTTTTAGGGTTGGGGGAGATGAATCCTACGAGCAGTACTTC	-	TRBV12-3/TRBV12-4	TRBJ2-7	-